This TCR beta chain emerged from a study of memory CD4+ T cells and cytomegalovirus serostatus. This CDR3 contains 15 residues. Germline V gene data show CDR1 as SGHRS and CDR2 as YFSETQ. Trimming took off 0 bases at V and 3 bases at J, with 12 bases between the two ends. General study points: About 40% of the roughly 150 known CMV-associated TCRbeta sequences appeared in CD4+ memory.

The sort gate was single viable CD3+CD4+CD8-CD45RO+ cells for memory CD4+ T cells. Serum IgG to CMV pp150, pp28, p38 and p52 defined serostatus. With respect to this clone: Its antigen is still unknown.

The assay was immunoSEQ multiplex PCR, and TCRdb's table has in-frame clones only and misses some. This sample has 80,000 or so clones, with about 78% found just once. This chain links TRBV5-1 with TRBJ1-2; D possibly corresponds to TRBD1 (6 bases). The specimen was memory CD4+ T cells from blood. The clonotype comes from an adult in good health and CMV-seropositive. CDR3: CASSLDRELYYGYTF. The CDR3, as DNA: TGCGCCAGCAGCTTGGACAGGGAACTTTACTATGGCTACACCTTC.